This T cell receptor (beta chain) was profiled in a study of blood T cell repertoires in COVID-19. Clones were sequenced by immunoSEQ multiplex PCR, and TCRdb holds only the in-frame ones, with some missing. The table lists just over 200,000 clones, roughly 80% of them singletons. Germline CDR1 and CDR2: PRHDT and FYEKMQ (reference sequence). The CDR3 length is 15 residues. V lost 0 bases and J lost 6; bases outside the gene matches: 4. The material sequenced was peripheral blood. The chain combines TRBV13 with TRBJ1-5; 8 positions agree with TRBD1. The receptor was isolated from a woman in her seventies with acute or convalescent COVID-19. Here the CDR3 reads CASSLGRGLFQPQHF. The CDR3 DNA is TGTGCCAGCAGCTTAGGCAGGGGGCTTTTTCAGCCCCAGCATTTT.